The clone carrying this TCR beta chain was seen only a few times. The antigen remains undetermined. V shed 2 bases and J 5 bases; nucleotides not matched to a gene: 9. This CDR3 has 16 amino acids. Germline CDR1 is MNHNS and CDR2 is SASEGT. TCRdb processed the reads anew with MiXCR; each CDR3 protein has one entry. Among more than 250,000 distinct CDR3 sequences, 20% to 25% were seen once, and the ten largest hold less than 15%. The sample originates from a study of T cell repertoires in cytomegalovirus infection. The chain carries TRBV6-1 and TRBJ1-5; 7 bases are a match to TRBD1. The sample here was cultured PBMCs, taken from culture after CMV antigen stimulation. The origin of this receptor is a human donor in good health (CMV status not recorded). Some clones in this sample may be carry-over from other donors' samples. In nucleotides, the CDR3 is TGTGCCAGCAGTGAAAGGGGGGACAGAACTCATCAGCCCCAGCATTTT. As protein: CASSERGDRTHQPQHF.